Presented here are 18 T cell receptor beta chains from one specimen sequenced in a study of blood T cell repertoires in COVID-19. Using immunoSEQ multiplex PCR, the repertoire was profiled, and TCRdb retains in-frame clones only, with some absent. The profile shows about 350,000 clones, 87% of them singletons. The specimen was PBMCs or T cells enriched from blood (not recorded which). These receptors all come from a woman aged 25 to 45 who had recovered from COVID-19.

CDR3 loop: CASSERGIGSYEQYF. CDR3 nucleotide sequence: TGTGCCAGCAGTGAACGAGGGATTGGCTCCTACGAGCAGTACTTC. The chain has TRBV6-1 and TRBJ2-7; perhaps TRBD2 as D (5 bases). This CDR3 spans 15 amino acids. V was clipped by 2 bases and J by 0 bases, with 11 bases between them. Germline V gene lookup returns CDR1 MNHNS and CDR2 SASEGT.

This clone was detected only once. This sequence joins TRBV27 and TRBJ1-1; TRBD1 might be the D (5 bases). The ends were cut back, 3 bases at V and 4 bases at J, with 9 bases in the middle. Germline CDR1 MNHEY, CDR2 SMNVEV (reference sequence). The CDR3 is made up of 13 amino acids. The CDR3 here is CASSFRETTEAFF. As DNA, the CDR3 is TGTGCCAGCAGTTTCAGGGAAACCACTGAAGCTTTCTTT.

The chain couples TRBV30 to TRBJ1-1; possible D gene TRBD1, 6 bases. This CDR3 has 13 amino acids. Looked up from germline, CDR1 is GTSNPN and CDR2 is SVGIG (reference sequence). Trimming shortened V by 0 bases and J by 3 bases, and 8 bases separated the two germline ends. The DNA of the CDR3 is TGTGCCTGGAGTGTCGGACAGTACACTGAAGCTTTCTTT. As protein: CAWSVGQYTEAFF.

This clone was found once. The chain is built from TRBV19 and TRBJ1-2; a possible D gene is TRBD1 (5 bases). V shed 5 bases and J shed 4 bases, with 11 bases lying between them. The CDR3 has 13 amino acids. Germline CDR1 reads LNHDA; CDR2 reads SQIVND (reference sequence). DNA for the CDR3: TGTGCCAGTAGTTCCAGGGTTAGCTATGGCTACACCTTC. It specifies CASSSRVSYGYTF.

The chain employs TRBV4-2 and TRBJ1-1; TRBD1 agrees at 7 bases. V was pared by 3 bases and J by 1 base, with 8 bases of the junction left unmatched. Per the germline V gene, CDR1 is LGHNA and CDR2 is YNFKEQ. The CDR3 spans 16 residues. In DNA form, the CDR3 reads TGTGCCAGCAGCCACGGGACAGCCGATGCGAACACTGAAGCTTTCTTT. Translation gives CASSHGTADANTEAFF.

The chain is built from TRBV29-1 and TRBJ2-7; the match to TRBD1 covers 8 bases. With 3 bases clipped from V and 2 bases from J, the junction kept 3 bases outside the gene matches. The CDR3 runs 13 residues. CDR1 and CDR2 from the germline V gene are SQVTM and ANQGSEA. The CDR3 DNA reads as TGCAGCGTTGAGGGGGACAGGACCTACGAGCAGTACTTC. It specifies CSVEGDRTYEQYF.

The chain is built from TRBV4-2 and TRBJ2-7; 11 bases align to TRBD1. The V segment lost 3 bases and the J segment 7 bases; nucleotides outside the gene matches: 11. This CDR3 is 16 amino acids long. The germline CDR1 and CDR2 sequences are LGHNA and YNFKEQ. DNA of the CDR3: TGTGCCAGCAGCCATCGCTTCGGGACAGGGGGTGGGGAGCAGTACTTC. Protein product: CASSHRFGTGGGEQYF.

V usage is TRBV27 and J usage is TRBJ1-1, with D tentatively TRBD1 (5 bases). The CDR3 totals 14 residues. Trimming shortened V by 3 bases and J by 3 bases, and 11 bases separated the two germline ends. From germline, CDR1 is MNHEY and CDR2 SMNVEV (reference sequence). The CDR3 coding sequence is TGTGCCAGCAGTTTGGGTGGGGGGTACACTGAAGCTTTCTTT. As protein: CASSLGGGYTEAFF.

The DNA of the CDR3 is TGTGCCAGCAGCTTTGAGGACAGGGGTTATGAAAAACTGTTTTTT. It yields the protein CASSFEDRGYEKLFF. V usage is TRBV5-4 and J usage is TRBJ1-4; 9 positions agree with TRBD1. From germline, CDR1 is SGHNT and CDR2 YYREEE (reference sequence). CDR3 size: 15 residues. The V and J ends lost 2 bases and 6 bases, in that order; junction bases with no gene match: 5.

The chain has TRBV5-6 and TRBJ2-1; D call uncertain. Trimming shortened V by 4 bases and J by 4 bases, and 18 bases separated the two germline ends. This CDR3 comprises 16 residues. Germline values: CDR1 SGHDT, CDR2 YYEEEE. CDR3 residues: CASSPGYSDPYNEQFF. CDR3 DNA: TGTGCCAGCAGCCCGGGTTATTCTGACCCTTACAATGAGCAGTTCTTC.

CDR3 coding DNA: TGTGCCAGCAGTGAAGCGCACGGCAGGGGAGGGGAGACCCAGTACTTC. Its translation is CASSEAHGRGGETQYF. The chain is built from TRBV2 and TRBJ2-5; the D gene is possibly TRBD2 (7 bases). The CDR3 is 16 amino acids. Trimming shortened V by 0 bases and J by 5 bases, and 16 bases separated the two germline ends. Germline CDR1 and CDR2: SNHLY and FYNNEI.

V gene TRBV3-1 (or the pseudogene TRBV3-2) combines with J gene TRBJ2-2; 7 bases are a match to TRBD2. After removal of 0 bases from V and 5 bases from J, the junction contained 12 bases not matched to a gene. The CDR3 contains 18 residues. Looked up from germline, CDR1 is LGHDT and CDR2 is YNNKEL (reference sequence). The CDR3 reads CASSQDSGGGGKTGELFF. CDR3 DNA: TGTGCCAGCAGCCAAGATTCGGGCGGGGGAGGAAAAACCGGGGAGCTGTTTTTT.

The chain recombines TRBV5-1 with TRBJ1-4; 7 nucleotides line up with TRBD1. CDR3 size: 13 residues. Germline CDR1 reads SGHRS; CDR2 reads YFSETQ. V was pared by 9 bases and J by 3 bases, with 5 bases of the junction left unmatched. The CDR3 sequence is CATSTGPNEKLFF. The CDR3 region has the DNA TGCGCCACCTCGACAGGGCCTAATGAAAAACTGTTTTTT.

The chain combines TRBV3-1 (or the pseudogene TRBV3-2) with TRBJ2-1, with 12 nucleotides matching TRBD2. This CDR3 is 16 amino acids long. Germline CDR1 reads LGHDT; CDR2 reads YNNKEL (reference sequence). After removal of 4 bases from V and 6 bases from J, the junction contained 7 bases not matched to a gene. The CDR3 DNA follows: TGTGCCAGCAGCCCCTCTAGCGGGGGGGCAGCCAATGAGCAGTTCTTC. Protein: CASSPSSGGAANEQFF.

The chain couples TRBV5-5 to TRBJ2-7; the match to TRBD1 covers 9 bases. CDR1 is SGHKS, CDR2 YYEKEE, per germline (reference sequence). V lost 4 bases, J lost 0 bases, and 5 bases stayed unmatched. The CDR3 is made up of 15 amino acids. CDR3 loop: CASSTGTGSSYEQYF. The CDR3 DNA reads TGTGCCAGCAGCACCGGGACAGGGAGCTCCTACGAGCAGTACTTC.

This clone was picked up one time. V usage is TRBV5-4 and J usage is TRBJ2-1; 13 bases match TRBD2. V lost 4 bases to trimming and J lost 10 bases; unmatched junction nucleotides: 8. The CDR3 covers 15 residues. Germline CDR1 reads SGHNT; CDR2 reads YYREEE (reference sequence). This chain's CDR3 is CASSPLAGGPREQFF. In DNA form, the CDR3 reads TGTGCCAGCAGCCCACTAGCGGGAGGGCCCCGGGAGCAGTTCTTC.

This chain uses TRBV2 with TRBJ2-7; 10 bases match TRBD2. Germline CDR1 is SNHLY and CDR2 is FYNNEI. The length of the CDR3 is 16 residues. The J segment lost 3 bases and the V segment lost 2 bases, leaving 7 bases of the junction unmatched. The CDR3 protein is CASSERSSGRNYEQYF. CDR3 sequence (DNA): TGTGCCAGCAGTGAAAGGAGTAGCGGGAGGAACTACGAGCAGTACTTC.

J is TRBJ2-7 and V is TRBV5-5, with 10 bases aligning to TRBD1. The CDR3 length is 15 residues. Germline V CDR1 and CDR2: SGHKS, YYEKEE (reference sequence). Unmatched junction bases numbered 9, after V lost 4 bases and J lost 5 bases. In nucleotides, the CDR3 is TGTGCCAGCAGCCCTACCCCGGGACAGGGGAACGAGCAGTACTTC. Translated: CASSPTPGQGNEQYF.